The clone carrying this T cell receptor (beta chain) was seen a few times. This sample was included in a study of T cells in Graves' hyperthyroidism and ophthalmopathy. Study overall: Peripheral blood was drawn at first diagnosis, prior to all treatment.

Researchers amplified the TCR beta CDR3 regions from RNA transcripts. Initially, a first-round RT-PCR of the TCR CDR3 employed the HTBI primer set. TCRdb ran MiXCR on the multiplex PCR reads and lists one entry per CDR3 protein. The sample holds about 640,000 distinct CDR3 sequences, around 20% seen once. Patients showing uncontrolled infection, other autoimmune disease, pregnancy or lactation were ineligible. The diagnostic basis comprised clinical symptoms, serum thyroxine and TRAb, thyroid ultrasound and orbital computed tomography. Fresh peripheral blood, under 11 ml, yielded the PBMCs. Germline loops: CDR1 SNHLY, CDR2 FYNNEI. J lost 0 bases, V lost 2 bases, and 3 bases had no gene match. The CDR3 runs to 16 residues.

The chain couples TRBV2 to TRBJ1-5; 8 bases are a match to TRBD1. The sequence derives from a man aged 25 to 40 with Graves' ophthalmopathy. The sample comprised blood. CDR3 bases: TGTGCCAGCAGTGAACAGGGGGCACTTAGCAATCAGCCCCAGCATTTT. Translated: CASSEQGALSNQPQHF.